Here is one T cell receptor (beta chain) with its context. The data originate from a study of cytomegalovirus exposure and HLA in healthy donors. Here immunoSEQ multiplex PCR was the method, and the copy in TCRdb shows in-frame clones only, minus some. The sample has roughly 150,000 clones; more than 70% are singletons. The V end lost 3 bases, the J end lost 8 bases, and 14 bases lay between the germline ends. Per the germline V gene, CDR1 is LNHNV and CDR2 is YYDKDF (reference sequence). This CDR3 spans 14 amino acids. This chain links TRBV15 with TRBJ2-1, with a weak D call TRBD2 (6 bases). The TCR sequence derives from a man aged 18 to 35 in good health and CMV-seronegative. The sample taken for sequencing was PBMCs. This CDR3 is CATSREGLSYEQFF. Written as DNA, the CDR3 is TGTGCCACCAGCAGGGAGGGGCTTTCCTATGAGCAGTTCTTC.